This passage covers 14 T cell receptor beta chains from one sample sequenced in a study of T-cell memory formation after mild COVID-19. TCRdb re-derived calls from the 5' RACE reads in MiXCR, one entry per CDR3 protein. The sample has 280,000 or so distinct CDR3 sequences; roughly 8.2% are singletons. The specimen sequenced was PBMCs or a T cell subset sorted from them (not recorded which). The receptor source for this set is a man in his late teens or twenties who had mild COVID-19 (a few samples of this study predate the infection). Cell type and time point are not known.

This clonotype occurred a few times. The V call is TRBV7-2, the J call TRBJ2-5, with a weak D call TRBD1 (6 bases). Between the trimmed V and J ends, which lost 6 bases and 4 bases, there was a span of 15 bases. The germline gives CDR1 SGHTA, CDR2 FQGNSA. The CDR3 extends over 14 amino acids. DNA for the CDR3: TGTGCCAGCAGGGGGACCATGGGGGCAGAGACCCAGTACTTC. This translates into CASRGTMGAETQYF.

This clonotype was detected many times. The CDR3 DNA reads as TGTGCCAGCAGTTCCCGGACAGGGGGCAGCGAGCAGTACTTC. This codes for CASSSRTGGSEQYF. The J gene is TRBJ2-7, the V gene TRBV27, with 11 bases matching TRBD1. V was pared by 4 bases and J by 6 bases, with 5 bases of the junction left unmatched. The CDR3 contains 14 residues. Germline CDR1 MNHEY, CDR2 SMNVEV (reference sequence).

This clonotype turned up a few times. The rearrangement links TRBV7-2 to TRBJ1-5; 7 nucleotides align to TRBD1. Trimming at V came to 5 bases and at J to 6 bases, leaving 7 bases not matched to a gene. The CDR3 length is 14 residues. Germline loops: CDR1 SGHTA, CDR2 FQGNSA. In DNA form, the CDR3 reads TGTGCCAGCAGCCACAACAGGGGCGGTCAGCCCCAGCATTTT. Encoded protein: CASSHNRGGQPQHF.

This chain joins TRBV9 and TRBJ2-1; 11 nucleotides align to TRBD2. Germline trimming cut 3 bases from V and 7 bases from J; bases unmatched to any gene: 3. This CDR3 is 14 amino acids long. CDR1 is SGDLS and CDR2 is YYNGEE in the germline V gene. CDR3 bases: TGTGCCAGCAGCGCACCTAGCGGGGGGAATGAGCAGTTCTTC. Protein product: CASSAPSGGNEQFF. Supplemented by reference TRBV9 and TRBJ2-1, the full variable domain reads DSGVTQTPKHLITATGQRVTLRCSPRSGDLSVYWYQQSLDQGLQFLIQYYNGEERAKGNILERFSAQQFPDLHSELNLSSLELGDSALYFCASSAPSGGNEQFFGPGTRLTVL.

This clonotype was picked up a small number of times. V and J are TRBV29-1 and TRBJ2-1; D uncertain. The CDR3 contains 11 residues. Trimming took 6 bases from V and 5 from J, leaving 8 bases between them. CDR1 and CDR2 (germline): SQVTM, ANQGSEA. The CDR3 is CSVALHNEQFF. The CDR3 DNA is TGCAGCGTGGCACTTCACAATGAGCAGTTCTTC.

This clonotype was detected a few times. The V and J genes are TRBV7-9 and TRBJ1-2, with D uncertain. This CDR3 comprises 10 residues. The germline CDR1 and CDR2 sequences are SEHNR and FQNEAQ (reference sequence). Trimming shortened V by 5 bases and J by 13 bases, and 11 bases separated the two germline ends. CDR3 coding DNA: TGTGCCAGCAGCGGAGGGTCGGCCACCTTC. Residues: CASSGGSATF.

This clonotype was seen a few times. CDR3 region: CASSPVGSGQSSYEQYF. The DNA of the CDR3 is TGTGCCAGCAGCCCAGTCGGCTCGGGACAGAGCTCCTACGAGCAGTACTTC. This chain joins TRBV7-9 and TRBJ2-7; 7 bases agree with TRBD1. The CDR3 spans 17 residues. V gave up 5 bases and J gave up 0 bases; unmatched junction bases: 13. Germline V gene data show CDR1 as SEHNR and CDR2 as FQNEAQ (reference sequence).

This chain joins TRBV4-1 and TRBJ1-4; D not resolved. There are 11 residues in the CDR3. The germline gives CDR1 MGHRA, CDR2 YSYEKL. The ends were cut back, 0 bases at V and 11 bases at J, with 4 bases in the middle. As DNA, the CDR3 is TGCGCCAGCAGCCAAGAGACTAAACTGTTTTTT. Translating gives CASSQETKLFF.

This clonotype has a handful of counts. Here the CDR3 DNA reads TGCGCCAGCAGCCCCCGGACCTTAAGGGAGCAGTTCTTC. It encodes CASSPRTLREQFF. The V gene is TRBV4-3, the J gene TRBJ2-1, with unresolved D. Germline CDR1 reads LGHNA; CDR2 reads YSLEER. The CDR3 loop spans 13 amino acids. V was cut by 4 bases and J by 10 bases, with 14 bases left in between.

In its sample, this clonotype was seen a few times. The chain combines TRBV9 with TRBJ2-3, with 7 nucleotides matching TRBD1. This CDR3 is 12 amino acids long. V trimming: 2 bases; J trimming: 11 bases; junction bases outside the gene matches: 5. The germline CDR1 and CDR2 sequences are SGDLS and YYNGEE. Here the CDR3 reads CASSVRDSGQYF. The CDR3 DNA follows: TGTGCCAGCAGCGTCCGGGACAGTGGGCAGTATTTT.

This clonotype has more than one count but fewer than ten. CDR3 coding DNA: TGTGCCACCGGGGGGACGGCCCAAGAGACCCAGTACTTC. It specifies CATGGTAQETQYF. The chain has TRBV4-2 and TRBJ2-5; TRBD2 matches at 7 bases. Germline V CDR1 and CDR2: LGHNA, YNFKEQ. The CDR3 consists of 13 residues. V shed 10 bases and J 1 base; nucleotides not matched to a gene: 6.

This clonotype was observed a handful of times. The V gene is TRBV19, the J gene TRBJ2-7; D not resolved. This CDR3 region has 14 residues. V was pared by 3 bases and J by 0 bases, with 9 bases between. Germline V gene sequence: CDR1 LNHDA, CDR2 SQIVND (reference sequence). This chain's CDR3 is CASSMSRLSYEQYF. DNA for the CDR3: TGTGCCAGTAGTATGAGCCGTCTCTCCTACGAGCAGTACTTC.

This clonotype was detected only a few times. V is TRBV6-5 and J is TRBJ1-1, with unresolved D. Trimming shortened V by 2 bases and J by 4 bases, and 14 bases separated the two germline ends. The CDR3 is made up of 15 amino acids. Germline V lookup: CDR1 MNHEY, CDR2 SVGAGI. The DNA for the CDR3 is TGTGCCAGCAGTTACCGGCCTCAGGTGAGCACTGAAGCTTTCTTT. Translation gives CASSYRPQVSTEAFF.

The chain links TRBV18 to TRBJ2-7, with unresolved D. This CDR3 has 14 amino acids. The ends were cut back, 6 bases at V and 7 bases at J, with 19 bases in the middle. Per germline, CDR1 KGHSH and CDR2 LQKENI. DNA for the CDR3: TGTGCCAGCTCCCAAGGCTTAAGGCCAGGAGAGCAGTACTTC. As protein: CASSQGLRPGEQYF. The full variable domain, in which reference TRBV18 and TRBJ2-7 provide the parts outside the CDR3, is NAGVMQNPRHLVRRRGQEARLRCSPMKGHSHVYWYRQLPEEGLKFMVYLQKENIIDESGMPKERFSAEFPKEGPSILRIQQVVRGDSAAYFCASSQGLRPGEQYFGPGTRLTVT.